This TCR beta chain stems from a study of blood T cell repertoires in COVID-19. Study-level background: The United States, Italy and Spain were the sources of the acute and convalescent COVID-19 samples. In each case, the material was cDNA or gDNA derived from T cells, B-cell-depleted T cells, or PBMCs.

Trimming shortened V by 7 bases and J by 2 bases, and 9 bases separated the two germline ends. The CDR3 loop spans 12 amino acids. Germline V gene lookup returns CDR1 MNHEY and CDR2 SVGAGI. In the original analysis: Estimation of nucleated cell counts was performed using reference gene primer amplification. Sequenced by immunoSEQ multiplex PCR; TCRdb stores in-frame clones only, minus some. The DNA was the basis for D and trimming; V, J and clone size are from that table. The sample shows fewer than 70,000 clones, 65% to 90% of them seen only once. The rearrangement links TRBV6-5 to TRBJ2-7; maybe TRBD1 (6 bases). The receptor comes from an older woman with acute or convalescent COVID-19. Sequenced: peripheral blood. This CDR3 reads CASMDSAYEQYF. CDR3 nucleotides: TGTGCCAGCATGGACAGCGCCTACGAGCAGTACTTC.